The clone carrying this T cell receptor (beta chain) was seen a few times. What it binds is not known. There are 14 residues in the CDR3. CDR1 SGHRS and CDR2 YFSETQ come from the germline V gene. Trimming left V 0 bases short and J 2 bases short, with 5 bases between. A sample-barcoded 5' primer and a J-beta primer mix were used in a second PCR of about 7 to 11 cycles. Each CDR3 protein is one row after TCRdb ran MiXCR on the 5' RACE reads. The sample includes 650,000 to 700,000 distinct CDR3 sequences, more than 45% of them seen just once. This sample is part of a study of blood T cells in healthy people across ages. Points from the study as a whole: It was not possible, with unsorted PBMCs, to conclusively compare naive and antigen-experienced cells.

Per individual sample, total RNA of at least 5.5 micrograms was extracted. The clonotype comes from a woman older than 75 in good health. This chain links TRBV5-1 with TRBJ1-4, with D hard to call. Sequenced input: blood. The CDR3 nucleotides are TGCGCCAGCAGCTTGGGTTCGACTAATGAAAAACTGTTTTTT. Its translation: CASSLGSTNEKLFF.